This entry concerns a single T cell receptor beta chain. These data come from a study of blood T cell repertoires in COVID-19. Whole-study context: Whether acute or convalescent, the COVID-19 samples came from the United States, Italy and Spain. PBMCs, B-cell-depleted T cells, or T cells provided the cDNA or gDNA that made up the material.

The protocol was immunoSEQ multiplex PCR, while the TCRdb copy is restricted to in-frame clones and leaves out a portion. The repertoire holds approximately 390,000 clones, around 90% seen once, with 5% to 8.5% in the top ten. Input material: peripheral blood. The TCR originated in a man aged 18 to 29 with active or convalescent COVID-19.

This CDR3 reads CASAAGTGISPLHF. Here the CDR3 DNA reads TGTGCCAGTGCCGCCGGGACAGGGATTTCACCCCTCCACTTT. The chain uses TRBV19 and TRBJ1-6, with 9 bases identical to TRBD1. The CDR3 is 14 amino acids. The germline V gene has CDR1 LNHDA and CDR2 SQIVND (reference sequence). V gave up 8 bases and J gave up 9 bases; unmatched junction bases: 8.